This T cell receptor beta chain originates from a study of OX40 agonist ivuxolimab in advanced cancers. Concerning this clone: Its antigen is not identified.

The V gene end was trimmed by 5 bases and the J gene end by 4 bases; junction bases not matched to a gene: 5. Germline-derived CDR1 and CDR2 are SGHRS and YFSETQ. CDR3 length: 15 amino acids. General study findings and limits: At doses 0.1 to 3.0 mg/kg, CD4+ and CD8+ clones expanded.

Using immunoSEQ multiplex PCR, the repertoire was profiled, and TCRdb retains in-frame clones only, with some absent. The data hold more than 60,000 clones, with roughly 73% observed a single time. The clonotype comes from an adult with an advanced solid tumor such as melanoma, head and neck, liver or kidney cancer. The sequencing used CD4+ or CD8+ T cells sorted from blood, collected in a trial of the OX40 agonist ivuxolimab. This chain uses TRBV5-1 with TRBJ1-6; 8 bases map to TRBD1. CDR3 sequence reads: CASRGGQAYNSPLHF. DNA of the CDR3: TGCGCCAGCAGGGGGGGACAGGCATATAATTCACCCCTCCACTTT.